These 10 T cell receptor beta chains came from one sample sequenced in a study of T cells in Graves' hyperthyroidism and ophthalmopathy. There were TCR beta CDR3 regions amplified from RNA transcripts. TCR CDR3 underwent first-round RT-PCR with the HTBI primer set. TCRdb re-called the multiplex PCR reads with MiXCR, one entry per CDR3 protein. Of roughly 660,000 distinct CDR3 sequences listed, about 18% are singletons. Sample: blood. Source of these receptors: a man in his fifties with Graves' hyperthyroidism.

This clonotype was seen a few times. The CDR3 region has the DNA TGTGCCAGCAGAAATGTGTTGCAGGGCAATGAGCAGTTCTTC. Protein product: CASRNVLQGNEQFF. This chain uses TRBV25-1 with TRBJ2-1; tentative D call: TRBD1 (5 bases). The CDR3 loop spans 14 amino acids. The germline V gene encodes CDR1 MGHDK and CDR2 SYGVNS. With 6 bases removed from V and 6 bases from J, the gap between germline ends came to 15 bases.

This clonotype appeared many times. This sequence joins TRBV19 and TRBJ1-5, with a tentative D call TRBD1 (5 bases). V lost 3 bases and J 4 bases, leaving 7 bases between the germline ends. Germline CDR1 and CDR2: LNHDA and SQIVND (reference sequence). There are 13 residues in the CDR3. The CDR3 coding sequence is TGTGCCAGTAGTATGGGGGGGAATCAGCCCCAGCATTTT. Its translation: CASSMGGNQPQHF.

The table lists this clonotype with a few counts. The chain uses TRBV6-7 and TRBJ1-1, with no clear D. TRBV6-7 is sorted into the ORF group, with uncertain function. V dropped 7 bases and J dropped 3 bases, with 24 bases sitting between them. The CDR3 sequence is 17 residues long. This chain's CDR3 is CASTRTEPGRWDTEAFF. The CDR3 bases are TGTGCCAGCACCCGGACCGAACCGGGCCGGTGGGACACTGAAGCTTTCTTT.

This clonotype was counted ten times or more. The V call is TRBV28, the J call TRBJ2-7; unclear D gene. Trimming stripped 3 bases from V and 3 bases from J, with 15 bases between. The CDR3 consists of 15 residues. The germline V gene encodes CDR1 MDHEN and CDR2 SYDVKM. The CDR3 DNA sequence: TGTGCCAGCAGTTTGTTTCAAGGGCTCAGCTACGAGCAGTACTTC. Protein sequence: CASSLFQGLSYEQYF.

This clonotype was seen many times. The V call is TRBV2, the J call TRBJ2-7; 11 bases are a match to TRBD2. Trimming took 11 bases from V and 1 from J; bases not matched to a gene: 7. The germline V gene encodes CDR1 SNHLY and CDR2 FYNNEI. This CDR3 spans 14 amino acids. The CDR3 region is CAASTSGMSYEQYF. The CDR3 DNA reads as TGTGCCGCCTCGACTAGCGGGATGTCCTACGAGCAGTACTTC.

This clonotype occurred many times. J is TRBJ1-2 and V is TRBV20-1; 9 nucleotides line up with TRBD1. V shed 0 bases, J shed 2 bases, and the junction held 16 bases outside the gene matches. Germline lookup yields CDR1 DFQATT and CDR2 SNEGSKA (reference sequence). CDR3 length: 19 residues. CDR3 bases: TGCAGTGCTAGAGATCTTACTCGACCGGGACAGGGACTCAACTATGGCTACACCTTC. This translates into CSARDLTRPGQGLNYGYTF.

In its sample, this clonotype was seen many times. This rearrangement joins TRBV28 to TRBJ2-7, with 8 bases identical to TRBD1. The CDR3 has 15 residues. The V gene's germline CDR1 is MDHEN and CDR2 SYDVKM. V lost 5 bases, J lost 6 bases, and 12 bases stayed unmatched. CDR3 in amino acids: CASSPSTGAPSEQYF. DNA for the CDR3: TGTGCCAGCAGTCCCTCGACAGGGGCGCCTTCCGAGCAGTACTTC.

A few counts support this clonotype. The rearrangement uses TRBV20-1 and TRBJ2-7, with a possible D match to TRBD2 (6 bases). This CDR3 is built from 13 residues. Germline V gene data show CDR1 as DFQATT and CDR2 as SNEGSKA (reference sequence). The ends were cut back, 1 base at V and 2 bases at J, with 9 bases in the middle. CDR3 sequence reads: CSARGDSPYEQYF. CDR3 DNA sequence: TGCAGTGCTAGAGGGGACTCCCCCTACGAGCAGTACTTC.

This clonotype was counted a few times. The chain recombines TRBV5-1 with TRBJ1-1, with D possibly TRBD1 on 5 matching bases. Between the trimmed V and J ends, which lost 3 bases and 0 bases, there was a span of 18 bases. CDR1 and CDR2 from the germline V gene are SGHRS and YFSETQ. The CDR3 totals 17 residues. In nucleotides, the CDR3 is TGCGCCAGCAGCTCGAGATTATTTGACAGCGTGAACACTGAAGCTTTCTTT. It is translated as CASSSRLFDSVNTEAFF.

The CDR3 is CSVAGSGRASITDTQYF. In DNA, the CDR3 is TGCAGCGTTGCAGGTAGCGGGAGGGCCTCAATCACAGATACGCAGTATTTT. The chain couples TRBV29-1 to TRBJ2-3; 11 bases are a match to TRBD2. With V trimmed by 4 bases and J by 2 bases, 11 bases remained unmatched. Germline-derived CDR1 and CDR2 are SQVTM and ANQGSEA. This CDR3 is built from 17 residues.